Each of the 19 T cell receptor beta chains below was sequenced from the same sample in a study of cytomegalovirus exposure and HLA in healthy donors. This PCR relied on a set of 60 Vbeta primers and 13 Jbeta primers. Some clones are missing from TCRdb's copy, which holds only in-frame ones; the method was immunoSEQ multiplex PCR. Found here are more than 100,000 clones, around 67% of them singletons; the top ten hold under 3.5%. Material for sequencing was PBMCs. These receptors were taken from a woman in her forties or fifties in good health and CMV-seronegative.

The chain joins TRBV4-3 to TRBJ2-5, with D possibly being TRBD1 (5 bases). The CDR3 runs 13 residues. Germline V gene data show CDR1 as LGHNA and CDR2 as YSLEER. The germline V and J ends were trimmed by 3 bases and 5 bases, with 10 bases remaining between them. The CDR3 here is CASSQGLRETQYF. The CDR3 coding sequence is TGCGCCAGCAGCCAGGGGCTGAGGGAGACCCAGTACTTC.

This clone appeared a few times. The rearrangement links TRBV5-4 to TRBJ2-7; 8 bases align to TRBD1. CDR1 and CDR2 from the germline V gene are SGHNT and YYREEE (reference sequence). The CDR3 sequence is 14 residues long. V gave up 4 bases and J gave up 5 bases; unmatched junction bases: 8. The CDR3 bases are TGTGCCAGCAGCGAGACCGGGACAGGCAACGAGCAGTACTTC. This sequence encodes CASSETGTGNEQYF.

The chain couples TRBV5-1 to TRBJ1-4, with unresolved D. This CDR3 comprises 22 residues. Germline CDR1 is SGHRS and CDR2 is YFSETQ. V was cut by 0 bases and J by 7 bases, with 34 bases left in between. In DNA form, the CDR3 reads TGCGCCAGCAGCTTGGTGGAGAACCGTGTAATTAGGATGGCGAAAACCCCTGAAAAACTGTTTTTT. This encodes CASSLVENRVIRMAKTPEKLFF.

The chain employs TRBV6-6 and TRBJ2-7, with 7 bases aligning to TRBD1. The germline CDR1 and CDR2 sequences are MNHNY and SVGAGI (reference sequence). V was pared by 5 bases and J by 2 bases, with 6 bases of the junction left unmatched. The CDR3 has 14 residues. CDR3 in DNA: TGTGCCAGCAGTCCGACAGGGTCCCCCTACGAGCAGTACTTC. This gives the protein CASSPTGSPYEQYF.

The rearrangement joins TRBV4-3 to TRBJ2-7; possible D gene TRBD1, 5 bases. CDR1 LGHNA and CDR2 YSLEER come from the germline V gene. The CDR3 has 15 residues. Trimming shortened V by 1 base and J by 0 bases, and 10 bases separated the two germline ends. This CDR3 is CASSQGPRDSYEQYF. CDR3 nucleotide sequence: TGCGCCAGCAGCCAAGGGCCCAGGGACTCCTACGAGCAGTACTTC.

The rearrangement joins TRBV5-6 to TRBJ1-1; 7 nucleotides agree with TRBD1. This CDR3 region has 14 residues. J lost 3 bases, V lost 2 bases, and 4 bases had no gene match. Germline assignment: CDR1 SGHDT and CDR2 YYEEEE. CDR3 protein: CASSFFDRDTEAFF. CDR3 sequence (DNA): TGTGCCAGCAGCTTTTTCGACAGGGACACTGAAGCTTTCTTT.

This chain links TRBV5-4 with TRBJ2-1; weak D call: TRBD1 (6 bases). The CDR3 totals 15 residues. The V gene's germline CDR1 is SGHNT and CDR2 YYREEE (reference sequence). V was cut by 0 bases and J by 6 bases, with 13 bases left in between. This CDR3 reads CASSLGTPRGNEQFF. The CDR3 bases are TGTGCCAGCAGCTTGGGGACACCCAGGGGCAATGAGCAGTTCTTC. Together with reference TRBV5-4 and TRBJ2-1, the CDR3 gives the full variable domain: ETGVTQSPTHLIKTRGQQVTLRCSSQSGHNTVSWYQQALGQGPQFIFQYYREEENGRGNFPPRFSGLQFPNYSSELNVNALELDDSALYLCASSLGTPRGNEQFFGPGTRLTVL.

This clone was picked up a small number of times. This chain uses TRBV27 with TRBJ1-6, with 7 bases that match TRBD1. The ends lost 7 bases at V and 9 bases at J; junction bases unmatched: 15. Germline CDR1 is MNHEY and CDR2 is SMNVEV (reference sequence). The CDR3 consists of 16 residues. The CDR3 spells CASIPRYRGEGSPLHF. In DNA, the CDR3 is TGTGCCAGCATCCCTCGGTACAGGGGAGAGGGTTCACCCCTCCACTTT.

The chain's CDR3 is CASSNRDRRYNEQFF. The CDR3 DNA follows: TGTGCCAGCAGCAACCGGGACAGACGCTACAATGAGCAGTTCTTC. J is TRBJ2-1 and V is TRBV7-9, with TRBD1 identical over 7 bases. The CDR3 totals 15 residues. V lost 5 bases and J lost 3; bases outside the gene matches: 7. CDR1 SEHNR and CDR2 FQNEAQ come from the germline V gene (reference sequence). Drawing the rest from reference TRBV7-9 and TRBJ2-1, the complete variable domain is DTGVSQNPRHKITKRGQNVTFRCDPISEHNRLYWYRQTLGQGPEFLTYFQNEAQLEKSRLLSDRFSAERPKGSFSTLEIQRTEQGDSAMYLCASSNRDRRYNEQFFGPGTRLTVL.

The chain joins TRBV6-6 to TRBJ2-1; 7 nucleotides agree with TRBD2. This CDR3 comprises 14 residues. Germline V gene lookup returns CDR1 MNHNY and CDR2 SVGAGI (reference sequence). The V and J ends lost 7 bases and 0 bases, in that order; junction bases with no gene match: 3. In nucleotides, the CDR3 is TGTGCCAGCATCCTAGCGGCCTCCTACAATGAGCAGTTCTTC. It specifies CASILAASYNEQFF.

This clone was found a few times. The J gene is TRBJ2-3, the V gene TRBV5-1; TRBD2 agrees at 7 bases. CDR1 is SGHRS, CDR2 YFSETQ, per germline. The V and J ends lost 7 bases and 4 bases, in that order; junction bases with no gene match: 0. This CDR3 spans 11 amino acids. This chain's CDR3 is CASGGADTQYF. As DNA, the CDR3 is TGCGCCAGCGGGGGGGCAGATACGCAGTATTTT.

The J gene is TRBJ2-7, the V gene TRBV10-3, with TRBD1 identical over 7 bases. The CDR3 covers 14 residues. V lost 0 bases to trimming and J lost 6 bases; unmatched junction nucleotides: 5. The germline V gene encodes CDR1 ENHRY and CDR2 SYGVKD. Here the CDR3 DNA reads TGTGCCATCAGTGAGTCGAAGGGGGCAGCCGAGCAGTACTTC. It translates to CAISESKGAAEQYF.

The chain combines TRBV6-1 with TRBJ1-2; 10 bases align to TRBD1. The J segment lost 1 base and the V segment lost 4 bases, leaving 9 bases of the junction unmatched. There are 17 residues in the CDR3. CDR1 MNHNS and CDR2 SASEGT come from the germline V gene. CDR3 loop: CASSGGGQGTFNYGYTF. DNA of the CDR3: TGTGCCAGCAGTGGTGGGGGACAGGGGACATTTAACTATGGCTACACCTTC.

The gene calls are TRBV7-9 and TRBJ2-1, with TRBD2 matching 7 bases. The germline gives CDR1 SEHNR, CDR2 FQNEAQ (reference sequence). The ends lost 6 bases at V and 5 bases at J; junction bases unmatched: 7. The CDR3 is made up of 14 amino acids. The CDR3 spells CASRAGLGDNEQFF. The CDR3 bases are TGTGCCAGCAGGGCTGGACTAGGAGACAATGAGCAGTTCTTC.

This clone was seen a handful of times. V and J are TRBV18 and TRBJ2-5; D remains ambiguous. V lost 0 bases, J lost 0 bases, and 8 bases lay in between. This CDR3 has 15 amino acids. CDR1 and CDR2 from the germline V gene are KGHSH and LQKENI. CDR3 sequence: CASSPPLQHQETQYF. The DNA of the CDR3 is TGTGCCAGCTCACCACCGCTACAGCACCAAGAGACCCAGTACTTC.

The rearrangement uses TRBV19 and TRBJ2-1; no reliable D call. V lost 1 base and J 0 bases, leaving 7 bases between the germline ends. The CDR3 length is 15 residues. Germline assignment: CDR1 LNHDA and CDR2 SQIVND (reference sequence). CDR3 nucleotide sequence: TGTGCCAGTAGTATAGGAGTGCCCTCCTACAATGAGCAGTTCTTC. Protein product: CASSIGVPSYNEQFF.

CDR3 loop: CVSRAVNEQFF. The CDR3 nucleotides read TGTGTAAGCAGGGCGGTCAATGAGCAGTTCTTC. This rearrangement joins TRBV12-5 to TRBJ2-1, with D tentatively TRBD1 (5 bases). Germline CDR1 is LGHNT and CDR2 is FRNRAP. This CDR3 contains 11 residues. Filled out from reference TRBV12-5 and TRBJ2-1, the complete variable domain reads DARVTQTPRHKVTEMGQEVTMRCQPILGHNTVFWYRQTMMQGLELLAYFRNRAPLDDSGMPKDRFSAEMPDATLATLKIQPSEPRDSAVYFCVSRAVNEQFFGPGTRLTVL.

The chain employs TRBV11-2 and TRBJ2-7; D is possibly TRBD1 (6 bases). V was pared by 2 bases and J by 2 bases, with 13 bases between. The CDR3 extends over 15 amino acids. Germline V gene lookup returns CDR1 SGHAT and CDR2 FQNNGV. The CDR3 sequence: CASSLSGQGPYEQYF. The CDR3 region has the DNA TGTGCCAGCAGCTTAAGCGGCCAGGGGCCCTACGAGCAGTACTTC.

The genes are TRBV6-1 and TRBJ1-1; D not resolved. This CDR3 contains 10 residues. Germline CDR1 MNHNS, CDR2 SASEGT. Trimming took off 11 bases at V and 7 bases at J, with 11 bases between the two ends. The CDR3 here is CAVTWSEAFF. CDR3 DNA sequence: TGTGCCGTAACCTGGAGTGAAGCTTTCTTT.